This TCR beta chain came from a study of blood T cells in healthy people across ages. Germline values: CDR1 SGHRS, CDR2 YFSETQ. CDR3 size: 17 residues. Next came a second PCR, run for roughly 6 to 11 cycles, which used a sample-barcoded 5' primer along with a J-beta primer mix. Every single cDNA molecule received a tag from a template-switch adaptor with 12 random nucleotides. Each CDR3 protein is one row after TCRdb ran MiXCR on the 5' RACE reads. Of 450,000 to 700,000 distinct CDR3 sequences in the sample, 25% to 30% were seen once. The study's findings and limits: Older individuals had lower TCR beta diversity per million T cells (the decline was roughly linear). When set beside aged donors, long-lived donors presented more naive CD4+ cells and higher diversity.

Remarks on this clonotype: The antigen remains undetermined.

Sequenced: blood. The clonotype originates from a woman between 65 and 79 years old in good health. The chain uses TRBV5-1 and TRBJ2-5; 13 bases map to TRBD2. The J call could be wrong; TRBJ2-1 is a better fit for the DNA end. This chain's CDR3 is CASSMRGTSGTNNEQFF. CDR3 coding DNA: TGCGCCAGCAGTATGAGGGGGACTAGCGGGACAAACAATGAGCAGTTCTTC.